The next 15 T cell receptor beta chains were all read from a single sample in a study of cytomegalovirus exposure and HLA in healthy donors. PCR involved 60 Vbeta and 13 Jbeta primers. Generated by immunoSEQ multiplex PCR, the TCRdb table keeps only in-frame clones and is missing some. The data show some 110,000 clones, 76% seen once. The sequencing sample was made of PBMCs. These receptors all stem from a man aged 50 to 59 in good health and CMV-seropositive.

This chain links TRBV9 with TRBJ2-5; D perhaps matches TRBD1 (5 bases). The DNA matches TRBJ2-7 better at its end, which makes the J call doubtful. The CDR3 has 16 residues. Germline assignment: CDR1 SGDLS and CDR2 YYNGEE. The chain's CDR3 is CASSVGGVTEAYEQYF. The CDR3 DNA sequence: TGTGCCAGCAGCGTAGGGGGCGTGACGGAAGCCTACGAGCAGTACTTC.

This clone was seen a few times. The chain couples TRBV4-1 to TRBJ2-3; 7 nucleotides match TRBD2. The CDR3 runs to 16 residues. CDR1 is MGHRA and CDR2 is YSYEKL in the germline V gene. J gave up 2 bases and V 2 bases, and 7 bases lay outside the gene matches. CDR3 DNA sequence: TGCGCCAGCAGCCAACCCCGGACTAGTTTCACAGATACGCAGTATTTT. Amino acid sequence: CASSQPRTSFTDTQYF.

The chain joins TRBV11-3 to TRBJ1-5, with 7 bases aligning to TRBD1. V dropped 5 bases and J dropped 5; count of bases not matched to a gene: 3. Germline V gene lookup returns CDR1 SGHNT and CDR2 YENEEA. The CDR3 is made up of 13 amino acids. The CDR3 loop reads CASSRQGYQPQHF. The CDR3, as DNA: TGTGCCAGCAGCCGACAGGGTTATCAGCCCCAGCATTTT.

The chain combines TRBV25-1 with TRBJ2-3, with 9 bases fitting TRBD2. CDR1 is MGHDK, CDR2 SYGVNS, per germline. This CDR3 region has 18 residues. V lost 3 bases to trimming and J lost 0 bases; unmatched junction nucleotides: 10. CDR3 nucleotide sequence: TGTGCCAGCAGTGATCCTAGCGGGACCCGGCTCAGCACAGATACGCAGTATTTT. This encodes CASSDPSGTRLSTDTQYF.

The chain combines TRBV7-9 with TRBJ2-3; D might be TRBD2 (6 bases). Germline assignment: CDR1 SEHNR and CDR2 FQNEAQ (reference sequence). Trimming removed 7 bases from V and 3 bases from J, with 20 bases in between. The CDR3 is 16 amino acids. CDR3 sequence reads: CASTPMGRGRTDTQYF. The CDR3 DNA sequence: TGTGCCAGCACCCCGATGGGGCGGGGAAGGACAGATACGCAGTATTTT.

This clone was observed a handful of times. The chain employs TRBV27 and TRBJ2-1; 8 bases are a match to TRBD1. The CDR3 is 16 amino acids. J was trimmed by 15 bases and V by 0 bases; bases with no gene match: 16. From germline, CDR1 is MNHEY and CDR2 SMNVEV (reference sequence). CDR3 sequence: CASSLSTGDATDVRFF. The CDR3 nucleotides are TGTGCCAGCAGTTTATCGACAGGGGATGCGACAGATGTGAGGTTCTTC.

This clone showed up just once. J is TRBJ1-4 and V is TRBV7-9, with D tentatively TRBD1 (6 bases). CDR3 size: 16 residues. The V end lost 5 bases, the J end lost 5 bases, and 18 bases lay between the germline ends. The germline V gene encodes CDR1 SEHNR and CDR2 FQNEAQ (reference sequence). Written as DNA, the CDR3 is TGTGCCAGCAGCCCACTGTTACAGGGCTCAAATGAAAAACTGTTTTTT. Its translation is CASSPLLQGSNEKLFF. Variable domain in full (rest from reference TRBV7-9 and TRBJ1-4): DTGVSQNPRHKITKRGQNVTFRCDPISEHNRLYWYRQTLGQGPEFLTYFQNEAQLEKSRLLSDRFSAERPKGSFSTLEIQRTEQGDSAMYLCASSPLLQGSNEKLFFGSGTQLSVL.

This rearrangement joins TRBV7-8 to TRBJ1-3; 9 nucleotides align to TRBD1. J was trimmed by 4 bases and V by 5 bases; bases with no gene match: 9. There are 16 residues in the CDR3. Germline V gene data show CDR1 as SGHVS and CDR2 as FQNEAQ. CDR3 nucleotides: TGTGCCAGCAGCACCGCGACAGGGGGATCCGGAAACACCATATATTTT. Translation gives CASSTATGGSGNTIYF. The full variable domain, with the rest looked up from reference TRBV7-8 and TRBJ1-3, is GAGVSQSPRYKVAKRGQDVALRCDPISGHVSLFWYQQALGQGPEFLTYFQNEAQLDKSGLPSDRFFAERPEGSVSTLKIQRTQQEDSAVYLCASSTATGGSGNTIYFGEGSWLTVV.

The genes are TRBV11-2 and TRBJ2-7; D may be TRBD2 (7 bases). Germline V gives CDR1 SGHAT, CDR2 FQNNGV. V lost 1 base and J lost 7, with 14 bases in between. This CDR3 has 14 amino acids. The CDR3 loop reads CASSLGGGEGEQYF. The CDR3 DNA sequence: TGTGCCAGCAGCTTAGGAGGGGGGGAGGGGGAGCAGTACTTC.

The chain uses TRBV4-1 and TRBJ2-5; D is possibly TRBD2 (5 bases). The CDR3 is made up of 14 amino acids. Trimming left V 7 bases short and J 3 bases short, with 15 bases between. The germline CDR1 and CDR2 sequences are MGHRA and YSYEKL. The CDR3 coding sequence is TGCGCCAGCATTTTAACGGCGGGTGAAGAGACCCAGTACTTC. Residues: CASILTAGEETQYF.

The chain combines TRBV19 with TRBJ2-7; D remains ambiguous. V was clipped by 5 bases and J by 7 bases, with 9 bases between them. CDR3 length: 11 residues. Germline assignment: CDR1 LNHDA and CDR2 SQIVND (reference sequence). The CDR3 bases are TGTGCCAGTAGTGCTTACACAGAGCAGTACTTC. This gives the protein CASSAYTEQYF.

V usage is TRBV7-9 and J usage is TRBJ1-4, with 7 bases that match TRBD1. In germline, CDR1 is SEHNR, CDR2 FQNEAQ (reference sequence). CDR3 length equals 14 residues. Germline trimming cut 4 bases from V and 7 bases from J; bases unmatched to any gene: 6. The CDR3 DNA reads as TGTGCCAGCAGCTCGTGGGACAGAGCTGAAAAACTGTTTTTT. Translated, it gives CASSSWDRAEKLFF.

This rearrangement joins TRBV9 to TRBJ2-5; 7 nucleotides agree with TRBD1. CDR1 and CDR2 from the germline V gene are SGDLS and YYNGEE. J lost 7 bases, V lost 4 bases, and 7 bases had no gene match. The CDR3 consists of 13 residues. CDR3 DNA: TGTGCCAGCAGCACTCGACAGGGATGGACCCAGTACTTC. Translated, it gives CASSTRQGWTQYF.

The chain recombines TRBV4-2 with TRBJ2-2; 13 bases map to TRBD2. The junction had 10 bases not matched to a gene; V was cut back by 4 bases and J by 5 bases. The germline CDR1 and CDR2 sequences are LGHNA and YNFKEQ. This CDR3 is 18 amino acids long. DNA for the CDR3: TGTGCCAGCAGCCGAGCTGCGGGACTAGCGGGGTATACCGGGGAGCTGTTTTTT. Protein sequence: CASSRAAGLAGYTGELFF.

The rearrangement joins TRBV19 to TRBJ2-7; D is ambiguous. Germline values: CDR1 LNHDA, CDR2 SQIVND (reference sequence). Trimming removed 4 bases from V and 1 base from J, with 8 bases in between. The CDR3 length is 13 residues. The CDR3 DNA reads as TGTGCCAGTAGTACTTCGGGTTCCTACGAGCAGTACTTC. Protein sequence: CASSTSGSYEQYF. The complete variable domain, with remaining parts taken from reference TRBV19 and TRBJ2-7, reads DGGITQSPKYLFRKEGQNVTLSCEQNLNHDAMYWYRQDPGQGLRLIYYSQIVNDFQKGDIAEGYSVSREKKESFPLTVTSAQKNPTAFYLCASSTSGSYEQYFGPGTRLTVT.